One and the same sample provided the 22 T cell receptor beta chains below, sequenced in a study of blood T cell repertoires in COVID-19. Using immunoSEQ multiplex PCR, the repertoire was profiled, and TCRdb retains in-frame clones only, with some absent. The sample has approximately 38,000 clones, almost 90% seen once. The specimen sequenced was peripheral blood. These receptor sequences come from a woman between 65 and 79 years old with active COVID-19.

The rearrangement uses TRBV19 and TRBJ2-3, with 8 positions matching TRBD2. Germline CDR1 reads LNHDA; CDR2 reads SQIVND (reference sequence). Trimming took 8 bases from V and 1 from J; bases not matched to a gene: 5. This CDR3 comprises 14 residues. CDR3 residues: CASAVSGGTDTQYF. CDR3 nucleotides: TGTGCCAGTGCGGTTAGCGGGGGCACAGATACGCAGTATTTT.

The chain joins TRBV28 to TRBJ2-3; TRBD1 matches 10 bases. This CDR3 comprises 13 residues. The germline CDR1 and CDR2 sequences are MDHEN and SYDVKM. The DNA of the CDR3 is TGTACCTCCGGGACAGGGGTTACAGATACGCAGTATTTT. Translated, it gives CTSGTGVTDTQYF.

The chain combines TRBV18 with TRBJ1-5, with TRBD1 as a possible D gene (5 bases). CDR3 length equals 16 residues. Germline CDR1 reads KGHSH; CDR2 reads LQKENI. Trimming left V 3 bases short and J 7 bases short, with 19 bases between. The chain's CDR3 is CASSPRAGRGAQPQHF. The DNA of the CDR3 is TGTGCCAGCTCACCCCGAGCGGGGAGAGGGGCCCAGCCCCAGCATTTT.

The V call is TRBV28, the J call TRBJ2-1, with 9 bases that match TRBD1. The length of the CDR3 is 15 residues. The V and J ends lost 6 bases and 8 bases, in that order; junction bases with no gene match: 11. The germline V gene encodes CDR1 MDHEN and CDR2 SYDVKM. The CDR3 loop is CASSPGTGRKDEQFF. The DNA of the CDR3 is TGTGCCAGCAGCCCCGGGACAGGGAGGAAGGATGAGCAGTTCTTC.

The chain links TRBV11-3 to TRBJ1-4, with D possibly TRBD1 on 5 matching bases. Germline V gives CDR1 SGHNT, CDR2 YENEEA. V was shortened by 5 bases and J by 6 bases, with 19 bases between the two germline ends. The length of the CDR3 is 16 residues. The CDR3 DNA sequence: TGTGCCAGCAGCCACACCGGGGGGAGGAAGGATGAAAAACTGTTTTTT. Amino acids: CASSHTGGRKDEKLFF. The full variable domain, rest sourced from reference TRBV11-3 and TRBJ1-4, is EAGVVQSPRYKIIEKKQPVAFWCNPISGHNTLYWYLQNLGQGPELLIRYENEEAVDDSQLPKDRFSAERLKGVDSTLKIQPAELGDSAVYLCASSHTGGRKDEKLFFGSGTQLSVL.

V is TRBV10-3 and J is TRBJ1-1; D not certain. The CDR3 totals 15 residues. Germline V gene data show CDR1 as ENHRY and CDR2 as SYGVKD. V lost 3 bases, J lost 3 bases, and 14 bases lay in between. CDR3 residues: CAISDRGKPYTEAFF. The CDR3 coding sequence is TGTGCCATCAGTGATCGGGGTAAGCCCTACACTGAAGCTTTCTTT.

The V and J genes are TRBV18 and TRBJ2-1; possibly TRBD1 for D (6 bases). The CDR3 sequence is 15 residues long. Germline CDR1 is KGHSH and CDR2 is LQKENI. Trimming removed 5 bases at V and 7 bases at J, with 18 bases between. DNA for the CDR3: TGTGCCAGCTCAGTTCTGGCGATAGGACAGAATGAGCAGTTCTTC. As protein: CASSVLAIGQNEQFF. Full variable domain (rest looked up from reference TRBV18 and TRBJ2-1): NAGVMQNPRHLVRRRGQEARLRCSPMKGHSHVYWYRQLPEEGLKFMVYLQKENIIDESGMPKERFSAEFPKEGPSILRIQQVVRGDSAAYFCASSVLAIGQNEQFFGPGTRLTVL.

CDR3 in DNA: TGTGCCAGCGGGACTGGCGGGGGAACTTACAATGAGCAGTTCTTC. It encodes CASGTGGGTYNEQFF. The chain combines TRBV3-1 (or the pseudogene TRBV3-2) with TRBJ2-1; 7 nucleotides agree with TRBD2. The CDR3 covers 15 residues. V gave up 8 bases and J gave up 4 bases; unmatched junction bases: 11. CDR1 and CDR2 from the germline V gene are LGHDT and YNNKEL (reference sequence).

This chain connects TRBV19 to TRBJ1-4; D unresolved. Trimming took off 2 bases at V and 5 bases at J, with 12 bases between the two ends. The germline CDR1 and CDR2 sequences are LNHDA and SQIVND (reference sequence). The CDR3 spans 15 residues. As DNA, the CDR3 is TGTGCCAGTAGTATACTCCGGGCGGGGAATGAAAAACTGTTTTTT. Its translation: CASSILRAGNEKLFF.

In nucleotides, the CDR3 is TGTGCCTGGAGATCGTTAACATCTACTAATGAAAAACTGTTTTTT. This sequence encodes CAWRSLTSTNEKLFF. The rearrangement links TRBV30 to TRBJ1-4; D is unresolved. Germline values: CDR1 GTSNPN, CDR2 SVGIG (reference sequence). The ends were cut back, 3 bases at V and 2 bases at J, with 13 bases in the middle. The CDR3 length is 15 residues.

The CDR3 protein is CASSPQERGAYNEQFF. The CDR3 bases are TGCGCCAGCAGCCCGCAGGAGCGGGGCGCCTACAATGAGCAGTTCTTC. This chain links TRBV4-1 with TRBJ2-1; 7 bases align to TRBD2. Trimming removed 4 bases from V and 2 bases from J; junction bases left unmatched: 8. Germline CDR1 MGHRA, CDR2 YSYEKL. CDR3 length equals 16 residues.

The V and J genes are TRBV2 and TRBJ1-5, with D unresolved. CDR1 and CDR2 from the germline V gene are SNHLY and FYNNEI. The CDR3 spans 14 residues. V was trimmed by 1 base and J by 7 bases, leaving 11 bases between them. The CDR3 nucleotides are TGTGCCAGCAGTGAAGACGGGTTTGGACAGCCCCAGCATTTT. This encodes CASSEDGFGQPQHF.

A few counts support this clone. Germline is not matched at one junction end, which may reflect a read error. The V and J genes are TRBV7-9 and TRBJ2-3, with D unclear. Germline assignment: CDR1 SEHNR and CDR2 FQNEAQ (reference sequence). CDR3 length: 8 amino acids. CDR3 in DNA: TGTGCCAGCAGCTCAGAACATTTT. This gives the protein CASSSEHF. The variable domain in full, with the rest retrieved from reference TRBV7-9 and TRBJ2-3, is DTGVSQNPRHKITKRGQNVTFRCDPISEHNRLYWYRQTLGQGPEFLTYFQNEAQLEKSRLLSDRFSAERPKGSFSTLEIQRTEQGDSAMYLCASSSEHFGPGTRLTVL.

This chain joins TRBV3-1 (or the pseudogene TRBV3-2) and TRBJ1-4, with 7 bases fitting TRBD1. This CDR3 has 15 amino acids. CDR1 LGHDT and CDR2 YNNKEL come from the germline V gene (reference sequence). V trimming: 4 bases; J trimming: 7 bases; junction bases outside the gene matches: 9. The DNA of the CDR3 is TGTGCCAGCAGCCGAAAGGGGGCGCGTACTGAAAAACTGTTTTTT. It codes for CASSRKGARTEKLFF.

V gene TRBV7-8 combines with J gene TRBJ2-3, with D perhaps matching TRBD2 (5 bases). The CDR3 extends over 16 amino acids. V was pared by 1 base and J by 1 base, with 12 bases between. The germline gives CDR1 SGHVS, CDR2 FQNEAQ. The CDR3 loop reads CASSLGSGLRTDTQYF. The CDR3 bases are TGTGCCAGCAGCTTAGGGTCCGGACTCCGCACAGATACGCAGTATTTT.

This chain's CDR3 is CASSLYRASYNEQFF. The CDR3 DNA reads TGTGCCAGCAGCTTGTACAGGGCCTCCTACAATGAGCAGTTCTTC. This chain joins TRBV5-5 and TRBJ2-1; tentative D call: TRBD1 (6 bases). V was pared by 1 base and J by 0 bases, with 8 bases between. The CDR3 spans 15 residues. Per the germline V gene, CDR1 is SGHKS and CDR2 is YYEKEE (reference sequence).

The rearrangement uses TRBV6-2 or TRBV6-3 and TRBJ2-1, with TRBD1 as a possible D gene (6 bases). Looked up from germline, CDR1 is MNHEY and CDR2 is SVGEGT. V was trimmed by 6 bases and J by 4 bases, leaving 19 bases between them. The CDR3 has 16 residues. The CDR3 is CASSTLHRAPYNEQFF. CDR3 coding DNA: TGTGCCAGCAGCACTCTCCACAGGGCCCCTTACAATGAGCAGTTCTTC.

The chain has TRBV4-3 and TRBJ1-2, with TRBD1 matching over 7 bases. The ends lost 0 bases at V and 3 bases at J; junction bases unmatched: 1. Germline values: CDR1 LGHNA, CDR2 YSLEER. The CDR3 has 14 amino acids. This chain's CDR3 is CASSQDQGDYGYTF. In DNA form, the CDR3 reads TGCGCCAGCAGCCAAGATCAGGGGGACTATGGCTACACCTTC.

V is TRBV30 and J is TRBJ2-5; 8 nucleotides align to TRBD2. Trimming took 3 bases from V and 7 from J; bases not matched to a gene: 13. Germline V gives CDR1 GTSNPN, CDR2 SVGIG (reference sequence). The CDR3 is made up of 15 amino acids. The DNA of the CDR3 is TGTGCCTGGAGGAGGGGACTAGGAGGAGGGGGGACCCAGTACTTC. Amino acids: CAWRRGLGGGGTQYF.

The sample holds one count of this clone. V and J are TRBV30 and TRBJ2-2; 10 nucleotides line up with TRBD2. The CDR3 sequence is 15 residues long. In germline, CDR1 is GTSNPN, CDR2 SVGIG (reference sequence). V lost 1 base and J lost 4; bases outside the gene matches: 3. The CDR3 DNA follows: TGTGCCTGGAGTGGGACTAGCGGCCCCACCGGGGAGCTGTTTTTT. Amino acid sequence: CAWSGTSGPTGELFF.

The chain has TRBV11-3 and TRBJ2-3, with D maybe TRBD2 (6 bases). The CDR3 extends over 15 amino acids. V lost 5 bases, J lost 3 bases, and 15 bases lay in between. The V gene's germline CDR1 is SGHNT and CDR2 YENEEA. This CDR3 reads CASSPGERITDTQYF. DNA of the CDR3: TGTGCCAGCAGCCCGGGGGAGCGGATAACAGATACGCAGTATTTT. Combining the CDR3 with reference TRBV11-3 and TRBJ2-3 gives the whole variable domain EAGVVQSPRYKIIEKKQPVAFWCNPISGHNTLYWYLQNLGQGPELLIRYENEEAVDDSQLPKDRFSAERLKGVDSTLKIQPAELGDSAVYLCASSPGERITDTQYFGPGTRLTVL.

J is TRBJ1-6 and V is TRBV7-9; 9 bases agree with TRBD1. After removal of 1 base from V and 7 bases from J, the junction contained 2 bases not matched to a gene. The CDR3 spans 15 residues. Germline V CDR1 and CDR2: SEHNR, FQNEAQ (reference sequence). The CDR3 coding sequence is TGTGCCAGCAGCTTAGAACAGGGGGCGAATTCACCCCTCCACTTT. Protein product: CASSLEQGANSPLHF. Combining the CDR3 with reference TRBV7-9 and TRBJ1-6 gives the whole variable domain DTGVSQNPRHKITKRGQNVTFRCDPISEHNRLYWYRQTLGQGPEFLTYFQNEAQLEKSRLLSDRFSAERPKGSFSTLEIQRTEQGDSAMYLCASSLEQGANSPLHFGNGTRLTVT.